The 19 T cell receptor beta chains presented below share a single source sample, sequenced in a study of blood T cell repertoires in COVID-19. Assay: immunoSEQ multiplex PCR; the TCRdb copy retains only in-frame clones and omits some. The table shows about 120,000 clones, with 70% to 90% occurring only once. Sequencing was performed on peripheral blood. The source of these receptors is an elderly woman with acute or convalescent COVID-19.

The CDR3 reads CATSRDRPGGHEQYF. The CDR3 DNA reads TGTGCCACCAGCAGAGATAGGCCAGGGGGCCACGAGCAGTACTTC. The chain has TRBV15 and TRBJ2-7, with TRBD1 matching over 8 bases. V lost 0 bases, J lost 5 bases, and 6 bases stayed unmatched. This CDR3 has 15 residues. Per the germline V gene, CDR1 is LNHNV and CDR2 is YYDKDF (reference sequence).

The CDR3 here is CASSRRGYEQFF. CDR3 nucleotides: TGTGCCAGTAGTCGACGGGGATATGAGCAGTTCTTC. This rearrangement joins TRBV19 to TRBJ2-1, with a tentative D call TRBD2 (5 bases). CDR1 is LNHDA and CDR2 is SQIVND in the germline V gene (reference sequence). CDR3 length: 12 residues. The V and J ends lost 5 bases and 8 bases respectively, with 10 bases between them.

The chain links TRBV28 to TRBJ2-7; D is ambiguous. Germline V gives CDR1 MDHEN, CDR2 SYDVKM. Trimming pared 2 bases from V and 0 bases from J, leaving 11 bases between. The CDR3 covers 15 residues. The CDR3 loop reads CASSLISGNSYEQYF. The CDR3 DNA follows: TGTGCCAGCAGTTTAATTTCAGGAAACTCCTACGAGCAGTACTTC.

This chain uses TRBV28 with TRBJ1-2; TRBD1 matches 8 bases. Germline V gives CDR1 MDHEN, CDR2 SYDVKM. After removal of 2 bases from V and 12 bases from J, the junction contained 8 bases not matched to a gene. The CDR3 runs to 13 residues. The CDR3 reads CASSLIRQGRHTF. The CDR3 DNA reads as TGTGCCAGCAGTTTAATCAGACAGGGGCGTCACACCTTC.

The chain combines TRBV11-2 with TRBJ2-3; the D is unclear. Germline CDR1 and CDR2: SGHAT and FQNNGV. V lost 2 bases to trimming and J lost 2 bases, with 8 bases between them. This CDR3 contains 14 residues. CDR3 loop: CASSLTKPTDTQYF. The CDR3 DNA follows: TGTGCCAGCAGCTTAACTAAACCCACAGATACGCAGTATTTT.

This chain joins TRBV5-4 and TRBJ1-4; 10 bases fit TRBD1. Germline CDR1 SGHNT, CDR2 YYREEE (reference sequence). The J segment lost 8 bases and the V segment lost 0 bases, leaving 7 bases of the junction unmatched. The CDR3 has 16 amino acids. CDR3 residues: CASSLDQTGGKEKLFF. The CDR3 DNA is TGTGCCAGCAGCTTGGATCAGACAGGGGGCAAAGAAAAACTGTTTTTT. The full variable domain, its missing parts supplied by reference TRBV5-4 and TRBJ1-4, is ETGVTQSPTHLIKTRGQQVTLRCSSQSGHNTVSWYQQALGQGPQFIFQYYREEENGRGNFPPRFSGLQFPNYSSELNVNALELDDSALYLCASSLDQTGGKEKLFFGSGTQLSVL.

This clone was counted once. This chain links TRBV28 with TRBJ2-5; the D gene is possibly TRBD2 (7 bases). From germline, CDR1 is MDHEN and CDR2 SYDVKM. There are 15 residues in the CDR3. With 3 bases removed from V and 5 bases from J, the gap between germline ends came to 16 bases. CDR3 amino acids: CASSFGGLSVETQYF. DNA of the CDR3: TGTGCCAGCAGTTTCGGGGGGCTGAGTGTGGAGACCCAGTACTTC.

In its sample, this clone was seen once. This chain connects TRBV6-5 to TRBJ1-1; D call uncertain. This CDR3 region has 14 residues. Germline V CDR1 and CDR2: MNHEY, SVGAGI. V shed 0 bases and J shed 5 bases, with 10 bases lying between them. The CDR3: CASSYSVRGTEAFF. Here the CDR3 DNA reads TGTGCCAGCAGTTACTCGGTGAGAGGGACTGAAGCTTTCTTT.

V usage is TRBV7-9 and J usage is TRBJ2-7; D possibly corresponds to TRBD1 (6 bases). Germline V gives CDR1 SEHNR, CDR2 FQNEAQ (reference sequence). The CDR3 contains 14 residues. V was clipped by 3 bases and J by 1 base, with 10 bases between them. DNA of the CDR3: TGTGCCAGCAGCTTTGGACAGCCGTCCTACGAGCAGTACTTC. Its translation is CASSFGQPSYEQYF.

The chain links TRBV6-5 to TRBJ1-4; 7 bases fit TRBD1. The CDR3 loop spans 15 amino acids. Unmatched junction bases numbered 5, after V lost 3 bases and J lost 4 bases. Germline CDR1 reads MNHEY; CDR2 reads SVGAGI. Written as DNA, the CDR3 is TGTGCCAGCAGTTATCTGGGACAGAATAATGAAAAACTGTTTTTT. This sequence encodes CASSYLGQNNEKLFF.

Turning to this clone: The identical CDR3 is also encoded by other nucleotide sequences in the sample. The V call is TRBV5-1, the J call TRBJ2-5; 8 bases line up with TRBD2. Germline lookup yields CDR1 SGHRS and CDR2 YFSETQ. V lost 4 bases, J lost 5 bases, and 4 bases stayed unmatched. CDR3 length: 13 amino acids. The CDR3, as DNA: TGCGCCAGCAGCCCGGGGGGGGCGGAGACCCAGTACTTC. Amino acids: CASSPGGAETQYF.

This chain connects TRBV5-6 to TRBJ2-1; 7 bases map to TRBD2. The germline CDR1 and CDR2 sequences are SGHDT and YYEEEE. The CDR3 consists of 16 residues. J lost 2 bases, V lost 4 bases, and 9 bases had no gene match. The CDR3 region is CASSQVGRAAYNEQFF. The CDR3 DNA is TGTGCCAGCAGCCAAGTGGGGAGGGCAGCCTACAATGAGCAGTTCTTC.

The V gene is TRBV5-4, the J gene TRBJ2-5; D is undetermined. Germline values: CDR1 SGHNT, CDR2 YYREEE (reference sequence). Trimming took 4 bases from V and 3 from J, leaving 13 bases between them. The length of the CDR3 is 14 residues. CDR3 sequence: CASSGDTAKETQYF. CDR3 bases: TGTGCCAGCAGCGGTGACACCGCCAAAGAGACCCAGTACTTC.

The chain combines TRBV7-3 with TRBJ1-1; tentatively, D is TRBD1 (5 bases). This CDR3 is 13 amino acids long. The germline V gene encodes CDR1 SGHTA and CDR2 FQGTGA. Trimming shortened V by 2 bases and J by 7 bases, and 11 bases separated the two germline ends. CDR3: CASSLGAGVEAFF. CDR3 DNA sequence: TGTGCCAGCAGCTTAGGCGCGGGGGTTGAAGCTTTCTTT.

This clone appeared once. The chain is built from TRBV19 and TRBJ2-5; a possible D gene is TRBD2 (5 bases). There are 11 residues in the CDR3. Germline V gives CDR1 LNHDA, CDR2 SQIVND (reference sequence). The V end lost 5 bases, the J end lost 4 bases, and 5 bases lay between the germline ends. CDR3 sequence: CASSAGETQYF. The CDR3 DNA reads TGTGCCAGTAGTGCGGGAGAGACCCAGTACTTC.

This sequence joins TRBV5-6 and TRBJ2-3; possibly TRBD2 for D (7 bases). The CDR3 runs 14 residues. Trimming pared 6 bases from V and 5 bases from J, leaving 16 bases between. Germline CDR1 is SGHDT and CDR2 is YYEEEE. For the CDR3, the DNA is TGTGCCAGCACTAAGGGAGGGGGGAGAGATACGCAGTATTTT. Protein sequence: CASTKGGGRDTQYF. The whole variable domain, filled in from reference TRBV5-6 and TRBJ2-3, reads DAGVTQSPTHLIKTRGQQVTLRCSPKSGHDTVSWYQQALGQGPQFIFQYYEEEERQRGNFPDRFSGHQFPNYSSELNVNALLLGDSALYLCASTKGGGRDTQYFGPGTRLTVL.

The chain is built from TRBV21-1 and TRBJ1-5. TRBV21-1 is listed as a pseudogene. CDR3 length: 16 residues. CDR3 in amino acids: CASSKERKEINQPQHF. The CDR3 DNA sequence: TGTGCCAGCAGCAAAGAGCGGAAAGAAATCAATCAGCCCCAGCATTTT.

This CDR3 is CASSFWGRNNEQFF. The CDR3 DNA reads TGTGCCAGCAGCTTTTGGGGGCGCAACAATGAGCAGTTCTTC. The J gene is TRBJ2-1, the V gene TRBV11-2, with a weak D call TRBD1 (6 bases). V lost 3 bases to trimming and J lost 5 bases, with 11 bases between them. The CDR3 runs 14 residues. Germline V CDR1 and CDR2: SGHAT, FQNNGV.

The chain employs TRBV5-4 and TRBJ1-4; D ambiguous. Between the trimmed V and J ends, which lost 6 bases and 8 bases, there was a span of 14 bases. The CDR3 covers 13 residues. Germline loops: CDR1 SGHNT, CDR2 YYREEE (reference sequence). The CDR3 region is CASIRTGREKLFF. The CDR3 nucleotides are TGTGCCAGCATCCGGACGGGGAGGGAAAAACTGTTTTTT.